The sequence of this T cell receptor (beta chain) was determined in a study of breast tumors, draining lymph nodes, adjacent tissues. Points from the study as a whole: Tumor TCR diversity was below lymph nodes but above nontumor tissue. The lymph node origin of tumor T cells was framed as consistent with a hypothesis, not demonstrated. The data were judged consistent with most tumor T cells coming from lymph node and expanding in tumor. Luminal-like breast cancer showed significantly higher tumor–nontumor repertoire similarity than basal-like.

The germline V gene has CDR1 LGHNA and CDR2 YNFKEQ. V lost 0 bases and J lost 5, with 8 bases in between. CDR3 length: 14 amino acids. This clonotype counts as medium-sized (0.01 to 0.1%). Its specificity is not known. TCRdb reanalysed the multiplex PCR reads using MiXCR and keeps one entry per CDR3 protein. The sample contains 150,000 to 200,000 distinct CDR3 sequences, roughly 30% of which appear only once. Samples came from axillary lymph nodes draining the breast cancer. The sequencing sample was made of axillary lymph node tissue. This chain connects TRBV4-2 to TRBJ2-1; D is unresolved. This receptor was obtained from a female donor with breast cancer. Some clones in this sample may be carry-over from other donors' samples. The CDR3 DNA reads TGTGCCAGCAGCCAAGAGTGGCTAAACAATGAGCAGTTCTTC. Protein sequence: CASSQEWLNNEQFF.